In this sample, the clone carrying this T cell receptor beta chain turned up many times. From germline, CDR1 is MNHNS and CDR2 SASEGT. V lost 4 bases to trimming and J lost 11 bases, with 20 bases between them. The CDR3 extends over 14 amino acids. The data were obtained in a study of T cells in Graves' hyperthyroidism and ophthalmopathy. The TCR beta CDR3 regions underwent amplification using RNA transcripts as the source. HTBI primers were the set used in a first-round RT-PCR of the TCR CDR3. One entry per CDR3 protein, called by TCRdb with MiXCR from the multiplex PCR reads. The table includes about 600,000 distinct CDR3 sequences, 15% to 20% detected once.

The specimen was blood. The chain uses TRBV6-1 and TRBJ1-1; D might be TRBD1 (5 bases). The clonotype originates from a woman aged 40 to 55 with Graves' ophthalmopathy. Here the CDR3 DNA reads TGTGCCAGCAGTGTTCCGGGACGGGTCGTAAAGGCTTTCTTT. Translation: CASSVPGRVVKAFF.